This T cell receptor (beta chain) stems from a study of cytomegalovirus exposure and HLA in healthy donors. Study-level results: In vitro, three CMV-associated chains proved specific for CMV antigens.

TCRdb's copy holds only in-frame clones and misses some; the assay was immunoSEQ multiplex PCR. The table has around 150,000 clones, roughly 79% seen once. About this clone itself: No antigen is known for it.

CDR1 and CDR2 from the germline V gene are MNHEY and SMNVEV (reference sequence). This CDR3 comprises 13 residues. V lost 3 bases to trimming and J lost 2 bases, with 8 bases between them. Sequenced material: PBMCs. The chain couples TRBV27 to TRBJ2-7; D not certain. This clonotype was obtained from a man aged 25 to 40 in good health and CMV-seropositive. The CDR3 region is CASSFARTYEQYF. In nucleotides, the CDR3 is TGTGCCAGCAGTTTTGCCAGGACCTACGAGCAGTACTTC.